This TCR beta chain was profiled in a study of blood T cell repertoires in COVID-19. Across the whole study: The United States, Italy and Spain were the sources of the acute and convalescent COVID-19 samples. T cells, B-cell-depleted T cells, or PBMCs supplied cDNA or gDNA.

The CDR3 covers 16 residues. Trimming took 5 bases from V and 4 from J; bases not matched to a gene: 13. Germline CDR1 reads SEHNR; CDR2 reads FQNEAQ (reference sequence). Study processing details: Using reference gene primer amplification, nucleated cell counts were estimated. Clones were read by immunoSEQ multiplex PCR, and TCRdb kept only the in-frame ones, dropping some. That table is the source of V, J and clone size, and D and trimming were worked out from the DNA. The table records 150,000 or so clones, approximately 80% of them present only once. The rearrangement links TRBV7-9 to TRBJ1-1; 7 bases align to TRBD1. The specimen sequenced was peripheral blood. The origin of this receptor is a woman in her thirties or forties with active or convalescent COVID-19. The CDR3 sequence: CASSVPVGQPITEAFF. CDR3 bases: TGTGCCAGCAGCGTACCGGTGGGACAGCCCATCACTGAAGCTTTCTTT.